This T cell receptor beta chain derives from a study of blood T cell repertoires in COVID-19. About the study: COVID-19 samples collected from the United States, Italy and Spain covered acute and convalescent phases.

The method was immunoSEQ multiplex PCR; TCRdb's version includes in-frame clones alone and lacks a portion of them. The data hold some 350,000 clones, with 85% to 90% observed a single time. Trimming cost V 3 bases and J 4 bases, with 7 bases left between them. Germline V gene data show CDR1 as SGHTA and CDR2 as FQGNSA. The CDR3 is 13 residues long. Participants came from about 24 US areas, aged about 18 to 89 years. Donors were grouped by their self-reported clinical history. The recovered donors of Cohort 3 showed two negative PCRs, clearance, or symptom resolution. The clonotype originates from a man aged 18 to 29 who had recovered from COVID-19. Sequenced: PBMCs or T cells enriched from blood (not recorded which). V and J are TRBV7-2 and TRBJ1-5; possibly TRBD1 for D (6 bases). DNA of the CDR3: TGTGCCAGCAGCTTTGACAGGAATCAGCCCCAGCATTTT. Translating gives CASSFDRNQPQHF.